Below are 32 T cell receptor beta chains sequenced from a single sample in a study of T cells in Graves' hyperthyroidism and ophthalmopathy. It was RNA transcripts that yielded the amplified TCR beta CDR3 regions. The study used the HTBI primer set for a first-round RT-PCR of the TCR CDR3. In TCRdb, the multiplex PCR reads were re-called with MiXCR into one record per CDR3 protein. The sample lists a few hundred thousand distinct CDR3 sequences, about 14% occurring once. The sample taken for sequencing was blood. The receptors were gathered from a woman aged 25-40 years with Graves' ophthalmopathy.

This clonotype was found many times. The J gene is TRBJ2-3, the V gene TRBV7-2; possibly TRBD1 or TRBD2 for D (5 bases each). The V end lost 5 bases, the J end lost 2 bases, and 8 bases lay between the germline ends. CDR3 length: 13 residues. Germline CDR1 reads SGHTA; CDR2 reads FQGNSA. CDR3 bases: TGTGCCAGCAGCCGGGACCACACAGATACGCAGTATTTT. It yields the protein CASSRDHTDTQYF.

This clonotype was counted only a few times. V usage is TRBV6-2 or TRBV6-3 and J usage is TRBJ2-2; TRBD1 aligns across 8 bases. CDR3 length equals 16 residues. The ends lost 8 bases at V and 7 bases at J; junction bases unmatched: 15. Germline lookup yields CDR1 MNHEY and CDR2 SVGEGT. CDR3 in amino acids: CASGLTTGVVVGELFF. CDR3 bases: TGTGCCAGCGGCCTCACGACAGGGGTTGTTGTCGGGGAGCTGTTTTTT.

This clonotype was recorded many times. The CDR3 DNA is TGTGCCAGCAGACCCCCCGGGACAGACGAGCAGTACTTC. Protein: CASRPPGTDEQYF. This sequence joins TRBV11-2 and TRBJ2-7, with 7 positions matching TRBD1. The CDR3 has 13 residues. CDR1 SGHAT and CDR2 FQNNGV come from the germline V gene. V was clipped by 6 bases and J by 5 bases; unmatched bases: 7.

This clonotype was seen at least ten times. The CDR3 DNA reads TGTGCCAGCAGCTTAGGAAGGGGGACCCAGTACTTC. This gives the protein CASSLGRGTQYF. This chain links TRBV5-5 with TRBJ2-5, with a possible D match to TRBD1 (5 bases). The germline V gene has CDR1 SGHKS and CDR2 YYEKEE (reference sequence). The V end was cut by 2 bases, the J end by 7 bases, with 9 bases between. CDR3 length: 12 residues.

This clonotype was seen a handful of times. A clone one base away is much larger, so this may be a read error. The V and J genes are TRBV7-9 and TRBJ2-3; a weak D match, TRBD2 (6 bases). The V end lost 1 base, the J end lost 2 bases, and 16 bases lay between the germline ends. CDR3 length: 17 residues. Germline CDR1 is SEHNR and CDR2 is FQNEAQ (reference sequence). CDR3 sequence: CASSLVRTNGDTDTQYF. The CDR3 DNA is TGTGCCAGCAGCTTAGTGCGGACTAACGGGGACACAGATACGCAGTATTTT.

V usage is TRBV12-3 or TRBV12-4 and J usage is TRBJ2-2, with 7 positions matching TRBD1. With V trimmed by 5 bases and J by 3 bases, 3 bases remained unmatched. The CDR3 consists of 14 residues. CDR3 bases: TGTGCCAGCAGTGACAGGGAGTACACCGGGGAGCTGTTTTTT. Amino acids: CASSDREYTGELFF.

This clonotype was counted many times. The chain couples TRBV24-1 to TRBJ1-5; possibly TRBD1 for D (5 bases). This CDR3 is 13 amino acids long. Trimming stripped 9 bases from V and 8 bases from J, with 16 bases between. The germline V gene has CDR1 KGHDR and CDR2 SFDVKD. The CDR3 DNA sequence: TGTGCCACCTCCGACAGAGGATATGAGCCCCAGCATTTT. This translates into CATSDRGYEPQHF.

The chain joins TRBV15 to TRBJ2-7; D gene ambiguous. The length of the CDR3 is 13 residues. Germline CDR1 reads LNHNV; CDR2 reads YYDKDF (reference sequence). V was cut by 2 bases and J by 1 base, with 6 bases left in between. CDR3 sequence reads: CATSRTTSYEQYF. The CDR3 DNA reads TGTGCCACCAGCAGAACCACTTCCTACGAGCAGTACTTC.

Many counts were recorded for this clonotype. The V gene is TRBV28, the J gene TRBJ2-7; tentative D call: TRBD1 (5 bases). CDR1 and CDR2 from the germline V gene are MDHEN and SYDVKM. The CDR3 is 15 amino acids. The ends were cut back, 3 bases at V and 2 bases at J, with 14 bases in the middle. The CDR3 here is CASSFSGRAPYEQYF. The CDR3 DNA is TGTGCCAGCAGTTTCTCAGGCAGGGCCCCCTACGAGCAGTACTTC. The variable domain in full, completed from reference TRBV28 and TRBJ2-7, reads DVKVTQSSRYLVKRTGEKVFLECVQDMDHENMFWYRQDPGLGLRLIYFSYDVKMKEKGDIPEGYSVSREKKERFSLILESASTNQTSMYLCASSFSGRAPYEQYFGPGTRLTVT.

The V call is TRBV20-1, the J call TRBJ1-1; 10 bases are a match to TRBD1. The germline V gene has CDR1 DFQATT and CDR2 SNEGSKA (reference sequence). The ends lost 0 bases at V and 1 base at J; junction bases unmatched: 5. The CDR3 loop spans 16 amino acids. In DNA form, the CDR3 reads TGCAGTGCTAGAGATGTGGGACAGGGGACGAACACTGAAGCTTTCTTT. It specifies CSARDVGQGTNTEAFF.

This clonotype was seen at least ten times. The rearrangement uses TRBV12-3 or TRBV12-4 and TRBJ1-1; no firm D call. This CDR3 has 16 amino acids. Between the trimmed V and J ends, which lost 4 bases and 1 base, there was a span of 16 bases. DNA for the CDR3: TGTGCCAGCAGTTACGATGGTAGGGCGAGGAACACTGAAGCTTTCTTT. This gives the protein CASSYDGRARNTEAFF.

In this sample, this clonotype turned up many times. This chain uses TRBV12-3 or TRBV12-4 with TRBJ1-5; 7 bases match TRBD1. Trimming at V came to 2 bases and at J to 4 bases, leaving 8 bases not matched to a gene. The CDR3 contains 16 residues. DNA of the CDR3: TGTGCCAGCAGTTTACTTGGGGGCAGGGGGAATCAGCCCCAGCATTTT. This translates into CASSLLGGRGNQPQHF.

This clonotype was detected ten times or more. V is TRBV28 and J is TRBJ1-5; maybe TRBD1 (6 bases). Between the trimmed V and J ends, which lost 5 bases and 3 bases, there was a span of 17 bases. CDR1 is MDHEN, CDR2 SYDVKM, per germline. The CDR3 consists of 16 residues. This CDR3 is CASSDPGGGHNQPQHF. DNA for the CDR3: TGTGCCAGCAGTGACCCGGGTGGGGGGCACAATCAGCCCCAGCATTTT.

This clonotype was detected many times. The rearrangement uses TRBV2 and TRBJ1-2, with D unclear. This CDR3 is 16 amino acids long. The V gene lost 9 bases and the J gene lost 2 bases, with 22 bases spanning the gap. Germline CDR1 SNHLY, CDR2 FYNNEI. CDR3 bases: TGTGCCAGGACCTCACTTCAACGGGGATTAAACTATGGCTACACCTTC. This codes for CARTSLQRGLNYGYTF. Based on the CDR3 plus reference TRBV2 and TRBJ1-2, the full variable domain is EPEVTQTPSHQVTQMGQEVILRCVPISNHLYFYWYRQILGQKVEFLVSFYNNEISEKSEIFDDQFSVERPDGSNFTLKIRSTKLEDSAMYFCARTSLQRGLNYGYTFGSGTRLTVV.

Many counts were recorded for this clonotype. This sequence joins TRBV15 and TRBJ2-5, with D possibly called TRBD1 or TRBD2 (6 bases each). This CDR3 has 18 amino acids. In germline, CDR1 is LNHNV, CDR2 YYDKDF (reference sequence). With 5 bases removed from V and 1 base from J, the gap between germline ends came to 23 bases. This CDR3 is CATSLGRVGGSLQETQYF. DNA of the CDR3: TGTGCCACCAGCCTCGGCAGGGTCGGGGGCTCCCTCCAAGAGACCCAGTACTTC.

This clonotype was detected ten times or more. This chain uses TRBV11-3 with TRBJ2-3; D is perhaps TRBD2 (6 bases). Between the trimmed V and J ends, which lost 5 bases and 6 bases, there was a span of 12 bases. Germline CDR1 SGHNT, CDR2 YENEEA. This CDR3 is 13 amino acids long. CDR3 region: CASSRGNTDTQYF. CDR3 coding DNA: TGTGCCAGCAGCCGGGGGAACACGGATACGCAGTATTTT.

This clonotype showed up many times. This rearrangement joins TRBV27 to TRBJ1-3, with no clear D. The germline gives CDR1 MNHEY, CDR2 SMNVEV (reference sequence). CDR3 length equals 15 residues. The V end lost 3 bases, the J end lost 3 bases, and 12 bases lay between the germline ends. The CDR3 nucleotides read TGTGCCAGCAGTTTTAAAGGGCTCAGTGGAAACACCATATATTTT. This translates into CASSFKGLSGNTIYF.

The sample holds many counts of this clonotype. This rearrangement joins TRBV7-9 to TRBJ2-1; D ambiguous. With 5 bases removed from V and 5 bases from J, the gap between germline ends came to 10 bases. The CDR3 runs to 13 residues. Germline CDR1 is SEHNR and CDR2 is FQNEAQ (reference sequence). CDR3: CASSLSEDNEQFF. Written as DNA, the CDR3 is TGTGCCAGCAGCCTAAGCGAGGACAATGAGCAGTTCTTC.

This clonotype turned up a few times. The gene calls are TRBV20-1 and TRBJ1-2, with D possibly TRBD1 on 6 matching bases. The CDR3 is made up of 13 amino acids. Looked up from germline, CDR1 is DFQATT and CDR2 is SNEGSKA (reference sequence). V gave up 2 bases and J gave up 8 bases, with 15 bases separating them. This CDR3 reads CSARPDRSSGYTF. The CDR3 nucleotides are TGCAGTGCTAGACCCGACAGGAGCTCGGGCTACACCTTC.

Ten or more counts support this clonotype. This chain uses TRBV12-3 or TRBV12-4 with TRBJ2-7, with TRBD1 matching over 9 bases. The CDR3 runs to 16 residues. The V gene end was trimmed by 5 bases and the J gene end by 2 bases; junction bases not matched to a gene: 10. CDR3 residues: CASSTPTGGVTYEQYF. CDR3 nucleotide sequence: TGTGCCAGCAGTACCCCTACAGGGGGCGTTACCTACGAGCAGTACTTC.

In this sample, this clonotype turned up many times. The rearrangement links TRBV18 to TRBJ2-7, with D perhaps matching TRBD1 or TRBD2 (6 bases each). This CDR3 spans 18 amino acids. Germline lookup yields CDR1 KGHSH and CDR2 LQKENI. Trimming removed 5 bases at V and 2 bases at J, with 25 bases between. CDR3 amino acids: CASSSPGTHSRGPYEQYF. CDR3 in DNA: TGTGCCAGCTCATCCCCTGGGACTCACTCCAGGGGACCCTACGAGCAGTACTTC.

This clonotype was seen many times. The rearrangement links TRBV7-2 to TRBJ1-5, with D uncertain. The germline V and J ends were trimmed by 1 base and 3 bases, with 10 bases remaining between them. Germline lookup yields CDR1 SGHTA and CDR2 FQGNSA. CDR3 size: 15 residues. The CDR3 sequence is CASSLERRSNQPQHF. The CDR3 bases are TGTGCCAGCAGCTTAGAGCGACGTTCCAATCAGCCCCAGCATTTT.

Of note for this clonotype: One end of the junction does not line up with germline, which may come from a read error. CDR3 nucleotides: TGTGCCAGCAGGGGGGGACTAGCGGACTACAATGAGCCGTTCTTC. This gives the protein CASRGGLADYNEPFF. V gene TRBV9 combines with J gene TRBJ2-1, with 11 bases that match TRBD2. Looked up from germline, CDR1 is SGDLS and CDR2 is YYNGEE. The CDR3 is made up of 15 amino acids.

This clonotype was counted at least ten times. This chain uses TRBV3-1 with TRBJ2-5; the D call may be TRBD1 or TRBD2 (5 bases each). V was cut by 4 bases and J by 1 base, with 7 bases left in between. This CDR3 has 13 amino acids. Germline V gene lookup returns CDR1 LGHDT and CDR2 YNNKEL (reference sequence). CDR3 amino acids: CASSRGTQETQYF. The CDR3 coding sequence is TGTGCCAGCAGCCGAGGGACCCAAGAGACCCAGTACTTC.

Ten or more counts support this clonotype. The CDR3 sequence: CASSYSGGANVLTF. CDR3 coding DNA: TGTGCCAGCAGTTACTCAGGTGGGGCCAACGTCCTGACTTTC. J is TRBJ2-6 and V is TRBV6-6; D is ambiguous. V was trimmed by 0 bases and J by 3 bases, leaving 3 bases between them. Per germline, CDR1 MNHNY and CDR2 SVGAGI (reference sequence). The CDR3 is 14 amino acids.

This clonotype occurred many times. The V call is TRBV20-1, the J call TRBJ2-7; the D gene is possibly TRBD1 (6 bases). The CDR3 contains 15 residues. The germline gives CDR1 DFQATT, CDR2 SNEGSKA (reference sequence). Trimming cost V 1 base and J 3 bases, with 16 bases left between them. CDR3 nucleotides: TGCAGTGCTAGAGGGGACACGTACTACGGCTACGAGCAGTACTTC. Translation gives CSARGDTYYGYEQYF.

This chain uses TRBV15 with TRBJ1-4; possibly TRBD1 for D (5 bases). CDR3 length equals 13 residues. The germline V gene has CDR1 LNHNV and CDR2 YYDKDF (reference sequence). Between the trimmed V and J ends, which lost 9 bases and 9 bases, there was a span of 17 bases. For the CDR3, the DNA is TGTGCCACAGGGACCCACCCGGGTCAAAAACTGTTTTTT. Its translation: CATGTHPGQKLFF.

This clonotype appeared many times. This chain uses TRBV27 with TRBJ1-5; 9 nucleotides line up with TRBD1. Trimming removed 2 bases from V and 5 bases from J; junction bases left unmatched: 7. Germline-derived CDR1 and CDR2 are MNHEY and SMNVEV (reference sequence). CDR3 length equals 16 residues. The CDR3: CASSLIGTGRDQPQHF. CDR3 DNA sequence: TGTGCCAGCAGTTTAATTGGGACAGGGCGGGATCAGCCCCAGCATTTT.

This clonotype was seen repeatedly, ten times or more. V is TRBV28 and J is TRBJ1-3, with 9 nucleotides matching TRBD1. Germline V gives CDR1 MDHEN, CDR2 SYDVKM. The CDR3 is 17 amino acids. J lost 5 bases, V lost 7 bases, and 15 bases had no gene match. CDR3 amino acids: CASTSSWRDRVRNTIYF. The CDR3 DNA sequence: TGTGCCAGCACCTCATCGTGGAGGGACAGGGTGAGAAACACCATATATTTT.

This clonotype came up many times. The chain joins TRBV3-1 to TRBJ2-7; D uncertain. Trimming stripped 1 base from V and 2 bases from J, with 9 bases between. Germline V CDR1 and CDR2: LGHDT, YNNKEL (reference sequence). The CDR3 has 14 residues. Here the CDR3 reads CASSQVSGPYEQYF. CDR3 bases: TGTGCCAGCAGCCAAGTTTCGGGTCCCTACGAGCAGTACTTC.

Only a few counts were recorded for this clonotype. The rearrangement joins TRBV14 to TRBJ1-1; no clear D. CDR3 length: 13 residues. V lost 2 bases and J 1 base, leaving 5 bases between the germline ends. Germline lookup yields CDR1 SGHDN and CDR2 FVKESK. The chain's CDR3 is CASSQKTNTEAFF. The CDR3 nucleotides are TGTGCCAGCAGCCAAAAAACGAACACTGAAGCTTTCTTT.

The table lists this clonotype with many counts. This chain links TRBV7-9 with TRBJ2-1; TRBD1 matches 8 bases. This CDR3 has 14 residues. CDR1 SEHNR and CDR2 FQNEAQ come from the germline V gene (reference sequence). V lost 5 bases, J lost 4 bases, and 4 bases stayed unmatched. Written as DNA, the CDR3 is TGTGCCAGCAGCCCGGACAGGGTTTACAATGAGCAGTTCTTC. This sequence encodes CASSPDRVYNEQFF.